The entry below describes one T cell receptor beta chain. The clone's antigen remains unknown. Nothing much larger sits one base from this clone, and base qualities are not available. The label giving this sample's treatment or condition can be read as: in vitro stimulation with specific CMV peptide epitopes to enrich CMV-specific T cells. These reads were obtained on an Illumina HiSeq 1500. The public reads were reanalyzed by TCRdb: fastp trimming at Q25, MiXCR alignment, in-frame beta chains only. Every entry covers one CDR3 protein and lists the most common genes and DNA from its rows. The sample table contains about 900,000 distinct CDR3 sequences; only one count was recorded for around 30% of them. Jointly, the top ten make up more than 12% of the sample. This sample is part of a study of T cell repertoires in cytomegalovirus infection (dated by TCRdb to the late 2010s). As for the study more broadly: The peptide stimulations were aimed at well-studied HLA-B-restricted epitopes as well as recently identified HLA-C-restricted CMV epitopes, whose presentation resists viral immunomodulation. Donor HLA type was relevant to the analysis, as public TCR beta signatures indicated carriage of CMV infection together with the matching HLA type. What the study reported, not specific to this receptor: Cumulative frequency of public TCR beta family members discriminated carriers of CMV infection plus the relevant HLA type in this cohort and an independent approximately 350-donor cohort. The ex vivo response was dominated by HLA-C-restricted CMV-specific TCR beta clonotypes, which also provided the single most frequent clonotype in two of eight donors.

The receptor comes from a human donor in good health (CMV status not recorded). Some clones in this sample may be carry-over from other donors' samples. The sequenced sample was cultured CD8+ T cells from PBMCs, obtained from culture after CMV antigen stimulation.

CDR3 reads: CASRFPGSNTEAFF. The nucleotide sequence reads as follows: TGTGCCAGCAGATTCCCCGGGTCAAACACTGAAGCTTTCTTT. The V gene is TRBV7-9 and the J gene is TRBJ1-1; no D gene call is confident. V is pared back by 6 bases and J by 2 bases, with 13 bases lying between the germline termini. The CDR3 goes from the cysteine to the phenylalanine over 14 residues. Kept here is only the CDR3 DNA, which spans 42 bases and is read in frame from base 1. From a lookup of the germline V gene (reference sequence), CDR1 and CDR2 are SEHNR and FQNEAQ.